The sample holds one count of the clone carrying this T cell receptor (beta chain). The data originate from a study of blood T cell repertoires in COVID-19. Overall study: Specimens from acute and convalescent COVID-19 originated in the United States, Italy and Spain. Sample material is recorded as cDNA or gDNA derived from T cells, B-cell-depleted T cells, or PBMCs.

Original analysis: Estimates of nucleated cell counts were drawn from the amplification of reference gene primers. Only in-frame clones appear in the TCRdb table, and some are missing; sequencing was by immunoSEQ multiplex PCR. The DNA was the basis for D and trimming; V, J and clone size are from that table. Of about 480,000 clones in the sample, around 89% were seen once. The sample comprised peripheral blood. The TCR comes from a woman aged 25 to 39 with acute or convalescent COVID-19.

The CDR3 region has the DNA TGTGCCAGCAGTGAAGCGCAAGGACAGAGAGCCAAAAACATTCAGTACTTC. This translates into CASSEAQGQRAKNIQYF. The chain recombines TRBV2 with TRBJ2-4; D is perhaps TRBD1 (6 bases). The CDR3 is made up of 17 amino acids. Germline CDR1 reads SNHLY; CDR2 reads FYNNEI. The V and J ends lost 0 bases and 0 bases respectively, with 12 bases between them.